This T cell receptor (beta chain) comes out of a study of T-cell memory formation after mild COVID-19. Looking at the study overall: Largely donor-specific sequence clusters came from a couple of donors.

This clonotype has only a few counts. The antigen is undetermined. Germline V lookup: CDR1 MNHEY, CDR2 SVGAGI. V shed 11 bases and J 4 bases; nucleotides not matched to a gene: 5. CDR3 length equals 14 residues. Study-wide results and caveats: Second-wave clones with a day 37 peak had unconfirmed SARS-CoV-2 specificity. Clones shrinking between day 15 and 85 showed a balanced CD4/CD8 split, and those that grew later tilted toward CD4+.

Constant-segment-primed 5'RACE gave TCR alpha and TCR beta cDNA libraries with sample barcodes and UMIs. MiXCR, run by TCRdb on the 5' RACE reads, gives a single entry per CDR3 protein. The sample lists 250,000 to 300,000 distinct CDR3 sequences, around 16% occurring once. This chain connects TRBV6-5 to TRBJ2-5; 15 nucleotides agree with TRBD2. The origin of this receptor is a man aged 18 to 29 who had mild COVID-19 (a few samples of this study predate the infection). Cell type and time point are not known. Sequencing was done on a sample of PBMCs or a T cell subset sorted from them (not recorded which). The DNA for the CDR3 is TGTGCCGTGGGACTAGCGGGGGGTTCAGAGACCCAGTACTTC. Its protein product is CAVGLAGGSETQYF.